Listed below are T cell receptor beta chains from one sample, sequenced in a study of blood T cell repertoires in COVID-19. TCRdb's copy holds only in-frame clones and misses some; the assay was immunoSEQ multiplex PCR. The table shows about 300,000 clones, with about four fifths occurring only once. Sequenced material: peripheral blood. Receptors originate from a woman aged 50 to 65 who had recovered from COVID-19. CDR3s include the opening cysteine and the closing phenylalanine or tryptophan. The order of the fields is CDR3 length, clone size, V gene, D gene, J gene, CDR3 DNA, CDR3 protein. D genes are given only for firm matches. Clone size is not always given. Where it is, it says once, few, many or a class for expanded clones.

11	.	TRBV28	.	TRBJ1-1	TGTGCCAGCAGTTTGAGCCGTGAAGCTTTCTTT	CASSLSREAFF
14	.	TRBV13	TRBD1	TRBJ2-7	TGTGCCAGCAGCCGCCGGGACAGGTCCTACGAGCAGTACTTC	CASSRRDRSYEQYF
15	.	TRBV19	.	TRBJ2-5	TGTGCCAGTAGCCCTACCTGGGGGCTCGGCGAGACCCAGTACTTC	CASSPTWGLGETQYF
16	.	TRBV3-1/TRBV3-2	TRBD1	TRBJ1-5	TGTGCCAGCAGCCGGACAGGGGATGGTAGCAATCAGCCCCAGCATTTT	CASSRTGDGSNQPQHF
11	.	TRBV20-1	TRBD1	TRBJ2-7	TGCAGTGCGCCACAGGGGCACGAGCAGTACTTC	CSAPQGHEQYF
12	.	TRBV4-3	.	TRBJ1-1	TGCGCCAGCAGCCAACGGGGGTCTGAAGCTTTCTTT	CASSQRGSEAFF
15	.	TRBV5-4	TRBD1	TRBJ2-7	TGTGCCAGCAGCCCAGGGACAGGGGGCGGCTACGAGCAGTACTTC	CASSPGTGGGYEQYF
15	.	TRBV7-2	.	TRBJ1-5	TGTGCCAGCAGCGCGTCGATGGGGGCGAATCAGCCCCAGCATTTT	CASSASMGANQPQHF
14	.	TRBV10-3	.	TRBJ2-3	TGTGCCATCAGTTCCGGACTGAACACAGATACGCAGTATTTT	CAISSGLNTDTQYF
16	.	TRBV28	TRBD2	TRBJ2-1	TGTGCCAGCAGTTTTCTTAGGGTCGGACTAGTCTATGAGCAGTTCTTC	CASSFLRVGLVYEQFF
15	.	TRBV18	TRBD1	TRBJ2-7	TGTGCCAGCTCACTAACGGACAGGGGCCCCTACGAGCAGTACTTC	CASSLTDRGPYEQYF
17	few	TRBV7-8	TRBD2	TRBJ2-7	TGTGCCAGCAGCTCAAGACTAGCGGGAGGCCCTAACTACGAGCAGTACTTC	CASSSRLAGGPNYEQYF
13	.	TRBV29-1	.	TRBJ1-1	TGCAGCGTTCCAAAAGGGGTGGGCACTGAAGCTTTCTTT	CSVPKGVGTEAFF
14	.	TRBV4-3	.	TRBJ2-3	TGCGCCAGTTCGGAGGGCGGAAGCACAGATACGCAGTATTTT	CASSEGGSTDTQYF
18	.	TRBV4-2	TRBD2	TRBJ2-1	TGTGCCAGCAGCCAAGAGGTGGCTGCTGCTAGCGGGAACAATGAGCAGTTCTTC	CASSQEVAAASGNNEQFF
14	.	TRBV2	TRBD1	TRBJ2-7	TGTGCCAGCAGGCCGGACAGGGGGGTCTACGAGCAGTACTTC	CASRPDRGVYEQYF
16	.	TRBV9	.	TRBJ1-6	TGTGCCAGCAGCCAATTACAGAGCTCCTATAATTCACCCCTCCACTTT	CASSQLQSSYNSPLHF
15	few	TRBV11-2	TRBD1	TRBJ2-7	TGTGCCAGCAGCTTCGGGACAGGACCTTTCTACGAGCAGTACTTC	CASSFGTGPFYEQYF
15	.	TRBV2	TRBD1	TRBJ2-3	TGTGCCAGCACTCCGACAGGGATGTACACAGATACGCAGTATTTT	CASTPTGMYTDTQYF
15	.	TRBV7-9	.	TRBJ1-3	TGTGCCAGCAGCCCCGGACTTGCAGCAGCCGGCACCATATATTTT	CASSPGLAAAGTIYF
14	.	TRBV5-4	TRBD2	TRBJ2-4	TGTGCCAGCAGCCAAGCGGGAGGGAGAAACATTCAGTACTTC	CASSQAGGRNIQYF
13	once	TRBV12-3/TRBV12-4	.	TRBJ1-5	TGTGCCAGCAGTACAGGAAACAATCAGCCCCAGCATTTT	CASSTGNNQPQHF
14	few	TRBV29-1	TRBD1	TRBJ1-2	TGCAGCGTTGTGGGACAGGGTGCAGGGTATGGCTACACCTTC	CSVVGQGAGYGYTF
15	few	TRBV6-5	.	TRBJ1-6	TGTGCCAGCAGTCCAGTCTTCTCCTATAATTCACCCCTCCACTTT	CASSPVFSYNSPLHF
15	.	TRBV7-2	TRBD2	TRBJ2-7	TGTGCCAGCAGCCGCGGGACTAGAGAGTCCTACGAGCAGTACTTC	CASSRGTRESYEQYF
15	.	TRBV9	TRBD2	TRBJ2-5	TGTGCCAGCAGCGTAGCCCTAGCGGGGCAAGAGACCCAGTACTTC	CASSVALAGQETQYF
14	.	TRBV7-2	.	TRBJ2-7	TGTGCCAGCAGCCAGGGACATGGAAGCTTGGAGCAGTACTTC	CASSQGHGSLEQYF
13	.	TRBV6-5	.	TRBJ1-4	TGTGCCAGCAGCGCCCAAGGACAGGAAAAACTGTTTTTT	CASSAQGQEKLFF
14	.	TRBV28	TRBD1	TRBJ1-1	TGTGCCAGCAGCTTGACAGGGGGGCGAACTGAAGCTTTCTTT	CASSLTGGRTEAFF
15	.	TRBV10-3	TRBD2	TRBJ2-5	TGTGCCATCAGTGAGCCCGGGAGGGTCCAAGAGACCCAGTACTTC	CAISEPGRVQETQYF
14	.	TRBV10-3	.	TRBJ2-7	TGTGCCATCAGTGAGTCGAGGCTATCGGGCGAGCAGTACTTC	CAISESRLSGEQYF
15	.	TRBV5-1	TRBD2	TRBJ2-5	TGCGCCAGCAGCTGGCGGGGACTAGGAGGGGAGACCCAGTACTTC	CASSWRGLGGETQYF
14	many	TRBV6-4	.	TRBJ2-2	TGTGCCAGCAGTGACTCGGCCGATGCCGGGGAGCTGTTTTTT	CASSDSADAGELFF
14	.	TRBV2	.	TRBJ1-2	TGTGCCAGCAGCGAGCCAGGAGGGCTCTATGGCTACACCTTC	CASSEPGGLYGYTF
14	few	TRBV28	TRBD1	TRBJ1-1	TGTGCCAGCACCAAGACAGGGAATCGACCTGAAGCTTTCTTT	CASTKTGNRPEAFF
14	.	TRBV3-1/TRBV3-2	TRBD2	TRBJ2-7	TGTGCCAGCAGTCTAGCGGGGGAAAACTACGAGCAGTACTTC	CASSLAGENYEQYF
14	.	TRBV11-1	.	TRBJ2-7	TGTGCCAGCAGCCAGGACAGAGACTCCTACGAGCAGTACTTC	CASSQDRDSYEQYF
17	.	TRBV4-3	TRBD1	TRBJ1-1	TGCGCCAGCAGCCATTTTGGAGGAACAGGGGTAGACACTGAAGCTTTCTTT	CASSHFGGTGVDTEAFF
15	few	TRBV12-5	TRBD1	TRBJ2-5	TGTGCTAGTGGTGCGGACAGGGGAGGAAGAGAGACCCAGTACTTC	CASGADRGGRETQYF
14	.	TRBV2	.	TRBJ2-7	TGTGCCAGCAGCCCCAGGCCCAGCCCCTACGAGCAGTACTTC	CASSPRPSPYEQYF
14	few	TRBV14	.	TRBJ2-3	TGTGCCAGCAGCCGGAACATGGGGCCAGATACGCAGTATTTT	CASSRNMGPDTQYF
12	many	TRBV27	.	TRBJ1-6	TGTGCCAGCAGCAGGGTGAATTCACCCCTCCACTTT	CASSRVNSPLHF
14	.	TRBV5-5	TRBD1	TRBJ2-5	TGTGCCAGCAGCCCACAGGGGCCGGGGGAGACCCAGTACTTC	CASSPQGPGETQYF